This T cell receptor (beta chain) stems from a study of T cell responses to AZD1222 COVID-19 vaccine. About this clone: Its specificity is not known.

Clones were sequenced by immunoSEQ multiplex PCR, and TCRdb holds only the in-frame ones, with some missing. The sample includes 30,000 to 35,000 clones, about 80% of them seen just once. Second doses at about 4 or about 12 weeks were pooled. Broader study findings: Just six AZD1222 recipients were seropositive at baseline. Scientists sampled the repertoires only once the peak T cell response had passed. Clonal diversity may have been underestimated in mostly white British donors.

The sample was peripheral blood, taken 28 days after the second AZD1222 dose. The receptor was isolated from an adult who received the AZD1222 COVID-19 vaccine.

CDR3 in amino acids: CASSLALGRSEAFF. DNA of the CDR3: TGTGCCAGCAGCTTGGCTTTGGGAAGGTCTGAAGCTTTCTTT. The chain carries TRBV5-4 and TRBJ1-1, with no clear D. Germline CDR1 is SGHNT and CDR2 is YYREEE (reference sequence). This CDR3 comprises 14 residues. V lost 0 bases, J lost 6 bases, and 12 bases lay in between.